This TCR beta chain derives from a study of blood T cell repertoires in COVID-19. Looked up from germline, CDR1 is SGHAT and CDR2 is FQNNGV. The CDR3 sequence is 13 residues long. The ends lost 5 bases at V and 5 bases at J; junction bases unmatched: 2. Recruited during active infection, patients (from Seattle) were subsequently followed longitudinally. Sequenced by immunoSEQ multiplex PCR; TCRdb stores in-frame clones only, minus some. The table has 300,000 to 400,000 clones, 65% to 90% seen once. The V gene is TRBV11-2, the J gene TRBJ1-1; 10 bases align to TRBD1. Sample: peripheral blood. The origin of this receptor is an older woman with COVID-19, enrolled during active disease. CDR3 DNA: TGTGCCAGCAGCCAGGACAGGGGGACTGAAGCTTTCTTT. This translates into CASSQDRGTEAFF.